This is a list of T cell receptor beta chains from one sample in a study of blood T cells in healthy people across ages. From the 5' RACE reads, TCRdb called clonotypes with MiXCR, one entry per CDR3 protein. The sample carries 780,000 or so distinct CDR3 sequences, around 25% recorded once. These data also formed part of another study, on T cells of mothers and their children.

Sequencing was done on a sample of blood. These receptors were obtained from a boy aged 5-17 years in good health. Each CDR3 is given with its conserved first and last residue. The D gene is left open where the match is weak. Size tells how often a clone was seen (once, few, many) or the class of an expanded clone, and some rows leave it out.

J: TRBJ2-5; V: TRBV15; size: few; D: TRBD2; DNA: TGTGCCACCAGCAGAGATAGTTGGACTAGGGGCCAAGAGACCCAGTACTTC; CDR3: CATSRDSWTRGQETQYF
J: TRBJ2-3; V: TRBV28; size: few; D: TRBD1; DNA: TGTGCCAGCAGTCTCGACAGGGAGTCAGATACGCAGTATTTT; CDR3: CASSLDRESDTQYF
J: TRBJ2-3; V: TRBV5-1; size: -; D: -; DNA: TGCGCCAGCAGCTCAACTATTAATAGCGGAGATACGCAGTATTTT; CDR3: CASSSTINSGDTQYF
J: TRBJ2-2; V: TRBV20-1; size: -; D: TRBD2; DNA: TGCAGTGCTAGCAATACTAGCGCCCTGGGGCACGGGGAGCTGTTTTTT; CDR3: CSASNTSALGHGELFF
J: TRBJ2-3; V: TRBV29-1; size: few; D: TRBD2; DNA: TGCAGCGGTGGGACTAGCGGGGGCCCGACTAGCACAGATACGCAGTATTTT; CDR3: CSGGTSGGPTSTDTQYF
J: TRBJ2-1; V: TRBV7-2; size: few; D: -; DNA: TGTGCCAGCAGCTTAGATTCTAGTGGCAACTCCTACAATGAGCAGTTCTTC; CDR3: CASSLDSSGNSYNEQFF
J: TRBJ1-2; V: TRBV29-1; size: -; D: -; DNA: TGCAGCGTTTCGGTCCTAAGGGACACTCGTTCGGATGGCTACACCTTC; CDR3: CSVSVLRDTRSDGYTF
J: TRBJ2-3; V: TRBV4-3; size: -; D: -; DNA: TGCGCCAGCAGCCAAGATGGTGTCTCCGCGGGGCAACGCACAGATACGCAGTATTTT; CDR3: CASSQDGVSAGQRTDTQYF
J: TRBJ2-1; V: TRBV5-6; size: -; D: TRBD2; DNA: TGTGCCAGCAGCATGACTAGCGGGACAGCGACCTACAATGAGCAGTTCTTC; CDR3: CASSMTSGTATYNEQFF
J: TRBJ2-5; V: TRBV20-1; size: -; D: -; DNA: TGCAGTGCTAGAGAGAGGGTACCGGTTCTTGAGACCCAGTACTTC; CDR3: CSARERVPVLETQYF
J: TRBJ1-3; V: TRBV28; size: few; D: -; DNA: TGTGCCAGCAGTTTCTACCCGAGCTCTGGAAACACCATATATTTT; CDR3: CASSFYPSSGNTIYF
J: TRBJ2-7; V: TRBV14; size: many; D: -; DNA: TGTGCCAGCAGCTCTCGGGACATCTCCTACGAGCAGTACTTC; CDR3: CASSSRDISYEQYF
J: TRBJ2-7; V: TRBV29-1; size: few; D: TRBD2; DNA: TGCAGCGTTGAGAGGCGGGGGAGCTACGAGCAGTACTTC; CDR3: CSVERRGSYEQYF
J: TRBJ2-7; V: TRBV28; size: few; D: TRBD1; DNA: TGTGCCAGCAGTTCACAGGGGGCCGACGAGCAGTACTTC; CDR3: CASSSQGADEQYF
J: TRBJ1-2; V: TRBV6-6; size: few; D: -; DNA: TGTGCCAGCAGTTACCGGGAAGGGACAAATGGCTACACCTTC; CDR3: CASSYREGTNGYTF
J: TRBJ2-1; V: TRBV28; size: few; D: -; DNA: TGTGCCAGCAGTCCCGATAGGGTGAGAGAGCAGTTCTTC; CDR3: CASSPDRVREQFF
J: TRBJ2-7; V: TRBV6-2/TRBV6-3; size: few; D: TRBD1; DNA: TGTGCCAGCAGACAGGGGGCAAGCGGCGAGCAGTACTTC; CDR3: CASRQGASGEQYF
J: TRBJ2-2; V: TRBV2; size: -; D: TRBD2; DNA: TGTGCCAGCAGGACTAGCGGGGGAAGCGGGGAGCTGTTTTTT; CDR3: CASRTSGGSGELFF
J: TRBJ2-7; V: TRBV20-1; size: -; D: -; DNA: TGCAGTGCTAGAGAAGGGGGTTACGAGCAGTACTTC; CDR3: CSAREGGYEQYF
J: TRBJ1-1; V: TRBV6-2/TRBV6-3; size: few; D: -; DNA: TGTGCCAGCAGGGTCGAGGGAAACACTGAAGCTTTCTTT; CDR3: CASRVEGNTEAFF
J: TRBJ2-1; V: TRBV6-4; size: few; D: -; DNA: TGTGCCAGCAGTGACTCGGGGGCAGGGGGGGATGAGCAGTTCTTC; CDR3: CASSDSGAGGDEQFF
J: TRBJ2-7; V: TRBV5-1; size: few; D: TRBD1; DNA: TGCGCCAGCAGCTTAGTACAGGGGCTGTCCTACGAGCAGTACTTC; CDR3: CASSLVQGLSYEQYF
J: TRBJ2-7; V: TRBV4-2; size: -; D: TRBD1; DNA: TGTGCCAGCAGCCGAGACAGGGTCGGTACCTACGAGCAGTACTTC; CDR3: CASSRDRVGTYEQYF
J: TRBJ2-1; V: TRBV9; size: few; D: TRBD1; DNA: TGTGCCAGCAGCGCGACAGGGGCTTGGAATGAGCAGTTCTTC; CDR3: CASSATGAWNEQFF
J: TRBJ1-2; V: TRBV28; size: few; D: -; DNA: TGTGCCAGCAGTTTTCTTGGGTTCGCACAAGTGGTTTCCTACACCTTC; CDR3: CASSFLGFAQVVSYTF
J: TRBJ1-1; V: TRBV5-1; size: -; D: -; DNA: TGCGCCAGCAGCTTGGGGTACGGGAACACTGAAGCTTTCTTT; CDR3: CASSLGYGNTEAFF
J: TRBJ2-5; V: TRBV20-1; size: -; D: TRBD2; DNA: TGCAGTGTTCGACTAGCGGGATTGGGAGAGACCCAGTACTTC; CDR3: CSVRLAGLGETQYF
J: TRBJ2-7; V: TRBV5-1; size: few; D: -; DNA: TGCGCCAGCAGCTCGTCGGGATTAGCAGCCTACGAGCAGTACTTC; CDR3: CASSSSGLAAYEQYF
J: TRBJ2-3; V: TRBV2; size: few; D: -; DNA: TGTGCCAGCACGGTTAACAACCTAGCGGATACGCAGTATTTT; CDR3: CASTVNNLADTQYF
J: TRBJ2-4; V: TRBV7-9; size: -; D: TRBD2; DNA: TGTGCCAGCAGCTTCGGACTAGCGGGCACGCTAGCCAAAAACATTCAGTACTTC; CDR3: CASSFGLAGTLAKNIQYF
J: TRBJ1-1; V: TRBV6-2/TRBV6-3; size: -; D: -; DNA: TGTGCCAGCAGTTACAACCTAATGGAGGCTTTCTTT; CDR3: CASSYNLMEAFF
J: TRBJ1-1; V: TRBV13; size: few; D: -; DNA: TGTGCCACCTCAACAGTGGGGGGCGGAATGAACACTGAAGCTTTCTTT; CDR3: CATSTVGGGMNTEAFF
J: TRBJ2-7; V: TRBV7-2; size: once; D: -; DNA: TGTGCCAGCAGCCTAGATGGCTCTTGGGTCTCCGAGCAGTACTTC; CDR3: CASSLDGSWVSEQYF
J: TRBJ2-5; V: TRBV12-3/TRBV12-4; size: -; D: TRBD2; DNA: TGTGCCAGCAGCAAAACTAGCGGGGGCCAAGAGACCCAGTACTTC; CDR3: CASSKTSGGQETQYF
J: TRBJ2-3; V: TRBV3-1; size: -; D: -; DNA: TGTACCAGCGCCAACTCCGGGTTGTCCGCAGATACGCAGTATTTT; CDR3: CTSANSGLSADTQYF
J: TRBJ2-7; V: TRBV6-5; size: -; D: -; DNA: TGTGCCAGCAGTTATTGGGGGAACTCCTACGAGCAGTACTTC; CDR3: CASSYWGNSYEQYF
J: TRBJ2-7; V: TRBV7-8; size: -; D: TRBD1; DNA: TGTGCCAGCAGCCAACAATACCGACAGGGAATCTCGCAGTACTTC; CDR3: CASSQQYRQGISQYF
J: TRBJ2-2; V: TRBV20-1; size: -; D: -; DNA: TGCAGTGCTCCCTGGGCCGGGACCGGGGAGCTGTTTTTT; CDR3: CSAPWAGTGELFF
J: TRBJ2-7; V: TRBV7-2; size: -; D: TRBD2; DNA: TGTGCCAGCAGCTTGGTACTAGCGACCTACGAGCAGTACTTC; CDR3: CASSLVLATYEQYF
J: TRBJ1-6; V: TRBV20-1; size: -; D: -; DNA: TGCAGTGCTCGTAGCTCCTATAATTCACCCCTCCACTTT; CDR3: CSARSSYNSPLHF
J: TRBJ2-1; V: TRBV4-2; size: few; D: TRBD2; DNA: TGTGCCAGCAGCCAGTATGGGACTAGCGGATCCTACAATGAGCAGTTCTTC; CDR3: CASSQYGTSGSYNEQFF
J: TRBJ1-3; V: TRBV5-1; size: -; D: -; DNA: TGCGCCAGCAGCGACTGGACAGAGGGAAACACCATATATTTT; CDR3: CASSDWTEGNTIYF
J: TRBJ2-2; V: TRBV12-3/TRBV12-4; size: -; D: TRBD2; DNA: TGTGCCAGCAGTTTAAGCGGGAGGGTCGGGGAGCTGTTTTTT; CDR3: CASSLSGRVGELFF
J: TRBJ2-5; V: TRBV7-3; size: few; D: TRBD2; DNA: TGTGCCAGCAGCGCCAGCGGGGGGGCCTTGGAGACCCAGTACTTC; CDR3: CASSASGGALETQYF
J: TRBJ2-5; V: TRBV5-1; size: -; D: -; DNA: TGCGCCAGCAGCCCGGGCCTACAGGGTGGGGAGACCCAGTACTTC; CDR3: CASSPGLQGGETQYF
J: TRBJ2-7; V: TRBV29-1; size: few; D: -; DNA: TGCAGCGTTGAAAAGGATCGAGTAGGGGGCTACGAGCAGTACTTC; CDR3: CSVEKDRVGGYEQYF
J: TRBJ1-1; V: TRBV29-1; size: few; D: -; DNA: TGCAGCGTGACTCTACAGGGTCCAACTGAAGCTTTCTTT; CDR3: CSVTLQGPTEAFF
J: TRBJ2-7; V: TRBV3-1; size: -; D: TRBD1; DNA: TGTGCCAGCAGCCAAGCAACAGGGGTCAGATACGAGCAGTACTTC; CDR3: CASSQATGVRYEQYF